Included here is one T cell receptor beta chain sequence, with context. Antigen: not known. These data are taken from a study of regulatory T cells in long-lasting Graves disease. Study observations and caveats: There was favoring of TRBV28, TRBJ1-2 and TRBJ2-5 in persistent disease.

Trimming took 5 bases from V and 0 from J; bases not matched to a gene: 16. The CDR3 length is 20 residues. The germline V gene encodes CDR1 PRHDT and CDR2 FYEKMQ (reference sequence). To make TCR beta libraries, researchers used iRepertoire HTBI primers and Arm-PCR of CDR3 regions. Using its own MiXCR run on the multiplex PCR reads, TCRdb lists one record per CDR3 protein. The sample yields a few hundred thousand distinct CDR3 sequences, around 19% seen once. Time point indicated: newly diagnosed GD, antithyroid drugs for less than 3 months. RNA from PBMCs was the source of the TCR library. One endocrinology department in Xi'an, China, was where patients came from. These data also featured in a second study, about T cells in Graves' hyperthyroidism and ophthalmopathy. That work contributes: Ophthalmopathy and stable hyperthyroidism were separated by a 13 V-J model.

The sample was peripheral blood mononuclear cells (PBMCs), taken at new diagnosis, from a patient treated with antithyroid drugs. V usage is TRBV13 and J usage is TRBJ2-6; 7 nucleotides agree with TRBD1. The sequence derives from a young woman with Graves disease. In nucleotides, the CDR3 is TGTGCCAGCAGCCCCAGACAGGGAAGACTCTCCAGCTCTGGGGCCAACGTCCTGACTTTC. Its protein is CASSPRQGRLSSSGANVLTF.